What follows are 16 T cell receptor beta chains derived from one specimen sequenced in a study of blood T cell repertoires in COVID-19. Data came from immunoSEQ multiplex PCR; TCRdb stores just in-frame clones and leaves some out. The sample carries 190,000 or so clones, around 95% recorded once. Input material: peripheral blood. These receptors originate from a man aged 30-40 years with COVID-19, enrolled during active disease.

This rearrangement joins TRBV11-3 to TRBJ2-7, with TRBD1 matching over 7 bases. The CDR3 consists of 12 residues. V trimming: 5 bases; J trimming: 4 bases; junction bases outside the gene matches: 2. Germline V gene data show CDR1 as SGHNT and CDR2 as YENEEA. CDR3 residues: CASSPGGYEQYF. The CDR3 DNA follows: TGTGCCAGCAGCCCAGGGGGTTACGAGCAGTACTTC.

The genes are TRBV19 and TRBJ2-1, with 12 bases that match TRBD2. Looked up from germline, CDR1 is LNHDA and CDR2 is SQIVND (reference sequence). CDR3 length: 14 residues. Germline trimming cut 5 bases from V and 15 bases from J; bases unmatched to any gene: 11. CDR3 in amino acids: CASSGLAGGLSPFF. DNA of the CDR3: TGTGCCAGTAGTGGGCTAGCGGGGGGGCTTTCACCGTTCTTC.

The chain combines TRBV2 with TRBJ1-1; D is possibly TRBD1 (6 bases). V dropped 7 bases and J dropped 4 bases, with 16 bases sitting between them. The length of the CDR3 is 14 residues. Germline CDR1 is SNHLY and CDR2 is FYNNEI. CDR3: CASTSQGGGTEAFF. CDR3 bases: TGTGCCAGCACCTCACAAGGGGGGGGCACTGAAGCTTTCTTT.

This chain joins TRBV5-1 and TRBJ2-1, with a tentative D call TRBD2 (6 bases). Germline CDR1 SGHRS, CDR2 YFSETQ. With 7 bases removed from V and 2 bases from J, the gap between germline ends came to 13 bases. This CDR3 spans 14 amino acids. The CDR3 spells CASGRGEAYNEQFF. The CDR3 DNA is TGCGCCAGCGGGCGCGGGGAAGCCTACAATGAGCAGTTCTTC.

The rearrangement links TRBV7-9 to TRBJ1-2, with no clear D. Germline loops: CDR1 SEHNR, CDR2 FQNEAQ (reference sequence). The CDR3 spans 12 residues. V was trimmed by 5 bases and J by 1 base, leaving 5 bases between them. CDR3 coding DNA: TGTGCCAGCAGCCAGTTTAACTATGGCTACACCTTC. It yields the protein CASSQFNYGYTF.

The gene calls are TRBV4-1 and TRBJ2-1; TRBD2 agrees at 7 bases. This CDR3 region has 16 residues. Germline CDR1 and CDR2: MGHRA and YSYEKL. V lost 0 bases and J lost 8; bases outside the gene matches: 10. CDR3 DNA: TGCGCCAGCAGCCAAGATGCTAGCGGACCCAGGGATGAGCAGTTCTTC. This gives the protein CASSQDASGPRDEQFF.

The V and J genes are TRBV6-5 and TRBJ1-3; 8 positions agree with TRBD1. V gave up 6 bases and J gave up 4 bases; unmatched junction bases: 8. The CDR3 has 15 amino acids. CDR1 and CDR2 (germline): MNHEY, SVGAGI. This CDR3 is CASSLQGARGNTIYF. The CDR3 DNA sequence: TGTGCCAGCAGCCTCCAGGGGGCTCGAGGAAACACCATATATTTT.

This chain connects TRBV5-1 to TRBJ2-1; tentative D call: TRBD2 (5 bases). V shed 4 bases and J shed 12 bases, with 17 bases lying between them. Germline-derived CDR1 and CDR2 are SGHRS and YFSETQ. The CDR3 loop spans 13 amino acids. CDR3 protein: CASSPDGSEGQFF. Written as DNA, the CDR3 is TGCGCCAGCAGCCCGGACGGCTCCGAGGGGCAGTTCTTC.

The V call is TRBV29-1, the J call TRBJ1-1; TRBD1 aligns across 11 bases. The V and J ends lost 5 bases and 3 bases, in that order; junction bases with no gene match: 5. Germline lookup yields CDR1 SQVTM and CDR2 ANQGSEA. CDR3 size: 14 residues. In nucleotides, the CDR3 is TGCAGCGTTAGGACAGGGGGCAGGGACACTGAAGCTTTCTTT. Amino acids: CSVRTGGRDTEAFF.

The chain joins TRBV30 to TRBJ1-6; 11 bases map to TRBD1. CDR1 is GTSNPN, CDR2 SVGIG, per germline (reference sequence). V lost 2 bases to trimming and J lost 0 bases; unmatched junction nucleotides: 9. The CDR3 consists of 19 residues. The CDR3 spells CAWSTGQGELSSYNSPLHF. CDR3 coding DNA: TGTGCCTGGAGTACGGGACAGGGGGAGCTAAGCTCCTATAATTCACCCCTCCACTTT.

This rearrangement joins TRBV7-9 to TRBJ2-4; D not certain. The CDR3 loop spans 13 amino acids. Between the trimmed V and J ends, which lost 7 bases and 9 bases, there was a span of 16 bases. Germline CDR1 SEHNR, CDR2 FQNEAQ (reference sequence). CDR3 in DNA: TGTGCCAGCACCGTTAACCGGGTAGGCATTCAGTACTTC. Its translation is CASTVNRVGIQYF.

The chain combines TRBV19 with TRBJ1-2; a weak D match, TRBD1 (5 bases). CDR1 and CDR2 from the germline V gene are LNHDA and SQIVND (reference sequence). The CDR3 sequence is 13 residues long. The V end was cut by 5 bases, the J end by 6 bases, with 13 bases between. CDR3 in amino acids: CASSPWGEDGYTF. The CDR3 nucleotides read TGTGCCAGTAGTCCGTGGGGGGAGGATGGCTACACCTTC.

The chain joins TRBV6-5 to TRBJ2-1; TRBD2 agrees at 8 bases. After removal of 2 bases from V and 4 bases from J, the junction contained 4 bases not matched to a gene. The length of the CDR3 is 15 residues. Germline V CDR1 and CDR2: MNHEY, SVGAGI. The CDR3 DNA reads TGTGCCAGCAGTTACACGGGGGGGGGATACAATGAGCAGTTCTTC. This gives the protein CASSYTGGGYNEQFF.

The chain employs TRBV18 and TRBJ1-2; 7 bases agree with TRBD1. The V gene end was trimmed by 3 bases and the J gene end by 0 bases; junction bases not matched to a gene: 7. This CDR3 contains 16 residues. Germline CDR1 reads KGHSH; CDR2 reads LQKENI. The CDR3 is CASSPSGTATNYGYTF. In DNA, the CDR3 is TGTGCCAGCTCACCGTCCGGGACAGCAACTAACTATGGCTACACCTTC. The whole variable domain, remainder taken from reference TRBV18 and TRBJ1-2, is NAGVMQNPRHLVRRRGQEARLRCSPMKGHSHVYWYRQLPEEGLKFMVYLQKENIIDESGMPKERFSAEFPKEGPSILRIQQVVRGDSAAYFCASSPSGTATNYGYTFGSGTRLTVV.

CDR3 sequence reads: CSVVTGDNQPQHF. CDR3 coding DNA: TGCAGCGTAGTGACAGGGGACAATCAGCCCCAGCATTTT. The chain employs TRBV29-1 and TRBJ1-5; 8 nucleotides line up with TRBD1. V lost 6 bases, J lost 3 bases, and 4 bases stayed unmatched. The CDR3 consists of 13 residues. Germline V gives CDR1 SQVTM, CDR2 ANQGSEA.

V gene TRBV6-5 combines with J gene TRBJ1-5; perhaps TRBD1 as D (5 bases). Germline CDR1 MNHEY, CDR2 SVGAGI. This CDR3 region has 13 residues. V lost 6 bases, J lost 6 bases, and 12 bases lay in between. Here the CDR3 DNA reads TGTGCCAGCAGAGCGGGGCGTGTTCAGCCCCAGCATTTT. Translated, it gives CASRAGRVQPQHF.